These 21 T cell receptor beta chains were all obtained from the same sample, sequenced in a study of T cells after yellow fever vaccination (dated by TCRdb to between 2018 and 2020). The treatment or condition label, as the study defines it: live attenuated yellow fever vaccine strain. The receptor library was made with 5' RACE. Instrument on record: Illumina NovaSeq 6000. The public reads were reanalyzed by TCRdb: fastp trimming at Q25, MiXCR alignment, in-frame beta chains only. Identical CDR3 proteins give one entry, which carries the most common genes and DNA. Recorded for this sample are under 400,000 distinct CDR3 sequences; 9.5% to 15% of them occurred a single time. The ten largest clonotypes hold approximately 3.3% of the sample. Material: CD4+ T cells sorted from PBMCs, obtained 15 days after the yellow fever booster vaccination. The source is a man between 18 and 29 years old who received the YFV17D yellow fever vaccine.

This clonotype was detected a few times. CDR3 region: CAISESRGLTGELFF. The CDR3, as DNA: TGTGCCATCAGTGAGTCCCGGGGGCTCACCGGGGAGCTGTTTTTT. The J gene is TRBJ2-2, the V gene TRBV10-3, with D possibly called TRBD1 or TRBD2 (6 bases each). Per the germline V gene, CDR1 is ENHRY and CDR2 is SYGVKD. The CDR3 is made up of 15 amino acids. Trimming stripped 0 bases from V and 4 bases from J, with 9 bases between.

This clonotype was counted a few times. The genes are TRBV7-3 and TRBJ2-3; D gene unclear. Germline-derived CDR1 and CDR2 are SGHTA and FQGTGA. This CDR3 has 14 residues. V gave up 5 bases and J gave up 3 bases, with 12 bases separating them. The CDR3 nucleotides read TGTGCCAGCAGCCTCTATCAGCGAACAGATACGCAGTATTTT. Amino acids: CASSLYQRTDTQYF.

At least ten counts were recorded for this clonotype. The chain joins TRBV5-5 to TRBJ2-7; D gene uncertain. Trimming removed 7 bases from V and 3 bases from J, with 8 bases in between. Germline loops: CDR1 SGHKS, CDR2 YYEKEE (reference sequence). The CDR3 runs 11 residues. CDR3 coding DNA: TGTGCCAGCCGAGGAAACTACGAGCAGTACGTC. Translating gives CASRGNYEQYV.

The V gene is TRBV4-1, the J gene TRBJ2-5; perhaps TRBD2 as D (5 bases). CDR3 length equals 18 residues. Germline V CDR1 and CDR2: MGHRA, YSYEKL. Deletions cut 1 base from V and 4 bases from J, with 22 bases between. The CDR3 region has the DNA TGCGCCAGCAGCCAAGGAACGTTTACGGGATCCCTGGGAGAGACCCAGTACTTC. It is translated as CASSQGTFTGSLGETQYF.

There are many counts of this clonotype. The chain employs TRBV7-7 and TRBJ2-3; D is possibly TRBD2 (6 bases). Trimming left V 5 bases short and J 3 bases short, with 15 bases between. CDR1 is SSHAT and CDR2 is FNYEAQ in the germline V gene (reference sequence). This CDR3 region has 15 residues. CDR3 in amino acids: CASSPVGGRTDTQYF. DNA for the CDR3: TGTGCCAGCAGCCCCGTGGGGGGTCGGACAGATACGCAGTATTTT. Based on the CDR3 plus reference TRBV7-7 and TRBJ2-3, the full variable domain is GAGVSQSPRYKVTKRGQDVTLRCDPISSHATLYWYQQALGQGPEFLTYFNYEAQPDKSGLPSDRFSAERPEGSISTLTIQRTEQRDSAMYRCASSPVGGRTDTQYFGPGTRLTVL.

In its sample, this clonotype was seen a few times. The CDR3 nucleotides read TGTGCCAGCAGCATCGTCAACGAGCAGTACTTC. Residues: CASSIVNEQYF. The rearrangement links TRBV3-1 to TRBJ2-7; D gene uncertain. The CDR3 runs to 11 residues. Germline CDR1 LGHDT, CDR2 YNNKEL (reference sequence). V dropped 5 bases and J dropped 5 bases, with 7 bases sitting between them.

V is TRBV7-3 and J is TRBJ2-1; 13 nucleotides match TRBD2. Germline CDR1 reads SGHTA; CDR2 reads FQGTGA. The V segment lost 4 bases and the J segment 0 bases; nucleotides outside the gene matches: 15. The length of the CDR3 is 21 residues. CDR3 region: CASSSQGQRTSGGSSYNEQFF. As DNA, the CDR3 is TGTGCCAGCAGCTCCCAGGGACAGCGGACTAGCGGGGGTTCCTCCTACAATGAGCAGTTCTTC.

J is TRBJ1-1 and V is TRBV19; a possible D gene is TRBD1 (5 bases). The V gene's germline CDR1 is LNHDA and CDR2 SQIVND (reference sequence). The germline V and J ends were trimmed by 0 bases and 5 bases, with 16 bases remaining between them. The CDR3 is 16 residues long. CDR3 DNA sequence: TGTGCCAGTAGTATAGATCCGGGACGGATTAGGACTGAAGCTTTCTTT. It yields the protein CASSIDPGRIRTEAFF.

This clonotype was seen a few times. The chain recombines TRBV25-1 with TRBJ2-1, with D uncertain. CDR1 is MGHDK, CDR2 SYGVNS, per germline. The CDR3 is 11 amino acids. With 7 bases removed from V and 8 bases from J, the gap between germline ends came to 9 bases. The CDR3 spells CASTHIHEQFF. The DNA for the CDR3 is TGTGCCAGCACCCATATTCATGAGCAGTTCTTC. The full variable domain, completed using reference TRBV25-1 and TRBJ2-1, is EADIYQTPRYLVIGTGKKITLECSQTMGHDKMYWYQQDPGMELHLIHYSYGVNSTEKGDLSSESTVSRIRTEHFPLTLESARPSHTSQYLCASTHIHEQFFGPGTRLTVL.

The gene calls are TRBV30 and TRBJ2-1, with D possibly matching TRBD2 (6 bases). In germline, CDR1 is GTSNPN, CDR2 SVGIG (reference sequence). There are 14 residues in the CDR3. V shed 3 bases and J shed 7 bases, with 16 bases lying between them. Written as DNA, the CDR3 is TGTGCCTGGAGGGAAGGGATAGGGAGGAATGAGCAGTTCTTC. Amino acid sequence: CAWREGIGRNEQFF.

J is TRBJ2-1 and V is TRBV7-2, with 12 bases aligning to TRBD1. V shed 5 bases and J 8 bases; nucleotides not matched to a gene: 4. Germline-derived CDR1 and CDR2 are SGHTA and FQGNSA. CDR3 length equals 14 residues. The CDR3 DNA is TGTGCCAGCAGCCGGGACAGGGGGCGCGATGAGCAGTTCTTC. The encoded protein is CASSRDRGRDEQFF.

This chain connects TRBV2 to TRBJ2-1; 7 bases map to TRBD1. The CDR3 has 15 amino acids. Germline V CDR1 and CDR2: SNHLY, FYNNEI. The V and J ends lost 5 bases and 8 bases, in that order; junction bases with no gene match: 12. The CDR3 bases are TGTGCCAGCAGTCCGACCGAGACAGGGTGGCATGAGCAGTTCTTC. Residues: CASSPTETGWHEQFF.

V usage is TRBV5-1 and J usage is TRBJ2-4; 9 bases map to TRBD1. The V segment lost 4 bases and the J segment 5 bases; nucleotides outside the gene matches: 4. Germline assignment: CDR1 SGHRS and CDR2 YFSETQ. CDR3 length: 14 residues. Here the CDR3 DNA reads TGCGCCAGCAGCCAACAGGGGGCGGAAAACATTCAGTACTTC. Amino acid sequence: CASSQQGAENIQYF.

The sample holds a few counts of this clonotype. The chain employs TRBV20-1 and TRBJ2-7; 12 bases agree with TRBD2. Germline V gene sequence: CDR1 DFQATT, CDR2 SNEGSKA (reference sequence). V lost 3 bases to trimming and J lost 12 bases; unmatched junction nucleotides: 6. CDR3 length: 12 residues. CDR3 DNA: TGCAGTGCTAGTTCTAGCGGGGGGGCCGCGTACTTC. Its translation is CSASSSGGAAYF.

The table lists this clonotype with a few counts. The rearrangement joins TRBV7-9 to TRBJ1-6, with D perhaps TRBD1 (6 bases). The CDR3 contains 14 residues. Germline V gives CDR1 SEHNR, CDR2 FQNEAQ (reference sequence). V lost 5 bases and J lost 5, with 10 bases in between. DNA for the CDR3: TGTGCCAGCAGCCAGGGGACCGATAATTCACCCCTCCACTTT. Its translation: CASSQGTDNSPLHF.

This clonotype was counted ten times or more. The chain joins TRBV15 to TRBJ1-5; no definite D call. Germline V gives CDR1 LNHNV, CDR2 YYDKDF (reference sequence). V lost 0 bases to trimming and J lost 4 bases, with 1 base between them. This CDR3 region has 12 residues. The CDR3 nucleotides are TGTGCCACCAGCAGAGATAATCAGCCCCAGCATTTT. It yields the protein CATSRDNQPQHF.

The chain employs TRBV7-2 and TRBJ1-1; tentative D call: TRBD1 (6 bases). Germline V gene sequence: CDR1 SGHTA, CDR2 FQGNSA. This CDR3 spans 14 amino acids. The V and J ends lost 4 bases and 3 bases respectively, with 12 bases between them. The CDR3 DNA is TGTGCCAGCAGCTCGTTGGGGGGCCACACTGAAGCTTTCTTT. Translating it yields CASSSLGGHTEAFF. Using reference TRBV7-2 and TRBJ1-1 for the parts outside the CDR3, the full variable domain is GAGVSQSPSNKVTEKGKDVELRCDPISGHTALYWYRQSLGQGLEFLIYFQGNSAPDKSGLPSDRFSAERTGGSVSTLTIQRTQQEDSAVYLCASSSLGGHTEAFFGQGTRLTVV.

The J gene is TRBJ1-1, the V gene TRBV20-1; TRBD1 might be the D (5 bases). The CDR3 spans 14 residues. V gave up 3 bases and J gave up 6 bases, with 17 bases separating them. The germline V gene has CDR1 DFQATT and CDR2 SNEGSKA (reference sequence). The CDR3 DNA follows: TGCAGTGCTAGTCGCGGGGGGGTTTTGGCTGAAGCTTTCTTT. It codes for CSASRGGVLAEAFF.

This sequence joins TRBV7-2 and TRBJ2-5; D not certain. Trimming cost V 4 bases and J 4 bases, with 13 bases left between them. The CDR3 runs 14 residues. Germline V gives CDR1 SGHTA, CDR2 FQGNSA. The CDR3 protein is CASSYRLASETQYF. The CDR3 DNA sequence: TGTGCCAGCAGCTACCGTCTGGCCTCAGAGACCCAGTACTTC.

There are a few counts of this clonotype. The chain is built from TRBV5-6 and TRBJ2-6, with D maybe TRBD1 (5 bases). The CDR3 contains 17 residues. The ends were cut back, 0 bases at V and 0 bases at J, with 10 bases in the middle. CDR1 SGHDT and CDR2 YYEEEE come from the germline V gene. CDR3 loop: CASSLVTVISGANVLTF. The DNA of the CDR3 is TGTGCCAGCAGCTTGGTGACAGTCATCTCTGGGGCCAACGTCCTGACTTTC.

This clonotype has ten or more counts. The chain carries TRBV3-1 and TRBJ2-7, with TRBD2 as a possible D gene (6 bases). The germline V gene has CDR1 LGHDT and CDR2 YNNKEL (reference sequence). V lost 3 bases, J lost 3 bases, and 12 bases lay in between. This CDR3 comprises 14 residues. CDR3 in DNA: TGTGCCAGCAGCCAGACCGGGGGTGTCTACGAGCAGTACTTC. Translating it yields CASSQTGGVYEQYF.